This paragraph reports one T cell receptor (beta chain). This sample is part of a study of Ad26.COV2.S vaccination and SARS-CoV-2 variants. The treatment here: 15 to 20 received Ad26.COV2.S at low or high dose, single or two shots; about five received placebo; per-sample allocation not given. Day 63 after the first injection of vaccine or placebo was the sampling time. An Ad26 vector expressing Wuhan-strain SARS-CoV-2 spike constituted the vaccine. CDR1 is SQVTM and CDR2 is ANQGSEA in the germline V gene. The CDR3 contains 11 residues. Trimming removed 4 bases from V and 5 bases from J, with 9 bases in between. Some clones are missing from TCRdb's copy, which holds only in-frame ones; the method was immunoSEQ multiplex PCR. This sample has hundreds of thousands of clones; more than 70% occur once, and the top ten carry roughly 1.5%.

This sequence was found in a person aged 18-60 years who received the Ad26.COV2.S COVID-19 vaccine or a placebo. The specimen was peripheral blood, collected in a trial of Ad26.COV2.S vaccine versus placebo. The rearrangement uses TRBV29-1 and TRBJ2-7; D uncertain. Written as DNA, the CDR3 is TGCAGCGTTGTTAGGCAAAACGAGCAGTACTTC. This gives the protein CSVVRQNEQYF.